Following are 4 T cell receptor beta chains from one sample sequenced in a study of early T cells in non-severe SARS-CoV-2 infection. MiXCR, run by TCRdb on the 5' RACE reads, gives a single entry per CDR3 protein. This sample carries 71,000 or so distinct CDR3 sequences, roughly 15% of them seen once, and the ten largest clones take roughly an eighth. The sequencing sample was made of whole blood. These receptor sequences come from an adult who was a healthcare worker with PCR-confirmed SARS-CoV-2 infection or an uninfected control (not recorded which).

J is TRBJ2-1 and V is TRBV10-3; D unclear. This CDR3 spans 14 amino acids. Germline V gene data show CDR1 as ENHRY and CDR2 as SYGVKD. V shed 3 bases and J shed 8 bases, with 14 bases lying between them. CDR3 sequence reads: CAISEWQDADEQFF. The DNA of the CDR3 is TGTGCCATCAGTGAATGGCAGGACGCGGATGAGCAGTTCTTC.

In its sample, this clonotype was seen many times. This CDR3 is CASSFGTGEANSPLHF. DNA of the CDR3: TGTGCCAGCAGTTTTGGGACCGGGGAAGCAAATTCACCCCTCCACTTT. V and J are TRBV6-5 and TRBJ1-6; D possibly corresponds to TRBD1 (5 bases). Germline CDR1 is MNHEY and CDR2 is SVGAGI. Trimming left V 4 bases short and J 7 bases short, with 17 bases between. The length of the CDR3 is 16 residues.

The chain employs TRBV5-1 and TRBJ1-1; 9 bases match TRBD1. Per germline, CDR1 SGHRS and CDR2 YFSETQ. The ends lost 4 bases at V and 4 bases at J; junction bases unmatched: 8. This CDR3 spans 15 amino acids. CDR3 sequence (DNA): TGCGCCAGCAGCCCTTCAGGGACAGGGCTCACTGAAGCTTTCTTT. Translated: CASSPSGTGLTEAFF. Full variable domain (outside the CDR3, taken from reference TRBV5-1 and TRBJ1-1): KAGVTQTPRYLIKTRGQQVTLSCSPISGHRSVSWYQQTPGQGLQFLFEYFSETQRNKGNFPGRFSGRQFSNSRSEMNVSTLELGDSALYLCASSPSGTGLTEAFFGQGTRLTVV.

The rearrangement links TRBV6-5 to TRBJ2-7, with D perhaps assigned TRBD1 or TRBD2 (5 bases each). V was pared by 2 bases and J by 0 bases, with 8 bases between. This CDR3 region has 14 residues. The germline gives CDR1 MNHEY, CDR2 SVGAGI. CDR3 sequence reads: CASSYEGSSYEQYF. The CDR3 DNA reads TGTGCCAGCAGTTACGAGGGGAGCTCCTACGAGCAGTACTTC.